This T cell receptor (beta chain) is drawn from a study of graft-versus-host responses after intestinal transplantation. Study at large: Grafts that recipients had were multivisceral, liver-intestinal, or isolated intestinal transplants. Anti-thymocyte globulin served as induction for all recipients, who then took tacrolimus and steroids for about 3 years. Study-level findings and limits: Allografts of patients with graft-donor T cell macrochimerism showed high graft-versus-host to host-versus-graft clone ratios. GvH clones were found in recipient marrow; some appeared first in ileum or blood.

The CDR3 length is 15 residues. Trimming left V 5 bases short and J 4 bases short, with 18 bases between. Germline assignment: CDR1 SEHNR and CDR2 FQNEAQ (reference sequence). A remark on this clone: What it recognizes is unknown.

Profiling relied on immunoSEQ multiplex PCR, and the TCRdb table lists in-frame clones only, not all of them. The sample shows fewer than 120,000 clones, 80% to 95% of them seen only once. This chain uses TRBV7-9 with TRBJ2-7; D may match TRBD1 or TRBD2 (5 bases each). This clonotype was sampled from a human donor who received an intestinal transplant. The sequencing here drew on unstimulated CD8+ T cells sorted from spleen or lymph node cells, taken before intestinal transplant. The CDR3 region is CASSPAPGPTYEQYF. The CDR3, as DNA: TGTGCCAGCAGCCCAGCCCCGGGACCTACTTACGAGCAGTACTTC.